The source of this TCR beta chain is a study of prognosis after radiotherapy for stage I lung cancer. Study-wide background: Radiotherapy was SBRT in 3 to 5 fractions with a biologically effective dose of at least 100 Gy. Concurrent therapy with stereotactic body radiotherapy was received by no patient. Overall study results and limits: Following stereotactic body radiation therapy, patients who went on to develop distant metastases had lower Shannon entropy.

Each of two time points yielded six milliliters of peripheral venous blood. The TCR beta CDR3 region was amplified from genomic DNA, with two rounds of multiplex PCR being used for the amplification. Specific primers for each TRBV and TRBJ gene were what first-round PCR used. MiXCR, applied by TCRdb to the multiplex PCR reads, yields one record per CDR3 protein. The data show over 25,000 distinct CDR3 sequences, with under 60% seen just once and 15% held by the top ten. This CDR3 is 17 amino acids long. In germline, CDR1 is SGHVS, CDR2 FQNEAQ. There are many counts of this clonotype. Its specificity is unknown. One end of the junction does not line up with germline, which may come from a read error.

The source of this sequence is a donor over 45 with non-small cell lung cancer. This sample comprised PBMCs, obtained before or after stereotactic body radiation therapy (not recorded which). The rearrangement joins TRBV7-8 to TRBJ2-1; TRBD1 agrees at 8 bases. CDR3 in amino acids: CASRLDRGGVSYNEQFF. CDR3 nucleotide sequence: TGTGCCAGCAGATTAGACAGGGGCGGAGTGTCCTACAATGAGCAGTTCTTC.